This TCR beta chain was captured in a study of CD8 T cells in Susac syndrome. The CDR3 covers 15 residues. The V end was cut by 5 bases, the J end by 1 base, with 14 bases between. Sequencing of TCR beta was carried out in blood CD8+ and CD4+ T cells. Bulk CD8+ and CD4+ cells came from magnetic negative isolation; CD8+ TEMRA by FACS. RNA was extracted with the RNeasy kit, and a quantity of about 0.45 to 1 ug was reverse transcribed using random hexamers. The amplification used immunoSEQ multiplex PCR on TCR beta CDR3; it spanned 54 Vbeta and 13 Jbeta. TCRdb called the immunoSEQ multiplex PCR reads again in MiXCR, with one record for every CDR3 protein. The table includes over 120,000 distinct CDR3 sequences, more than 85% detected once.

The sample comprised CD4+ T cells from PBMCs. V usage is TRBV12-3 or TRBV12-4 and J usage is TRBJ1-1; D call uncertain. This clonotype originated in a human donor with Susac syndrome. CDR3 in DNA: TGTGCCAGCAGTCCCTCGGACGGAAGGAACACTGAAGCTTTCTTT. This sequence encodes CASSPSDGRNTEAFF.